This T cell receptor (beta chain) was retrieved from a study of OX40 agonist ivuxolimab in advanced cancers. The assay was immunoSEQ multiplex PCR, and TCRdb's table has in-frame clones only and misses some. This sample carries approximately 40,000 clones, 88% of them seen once, and the ten largest clones take roughly 14%. CDR1 is MDHEN and CDR2 is SYDVKM in the germline V gene. This CDR3 region has 14 residues. V shed 5 bases and J shed 4 bases, with 12 bases lying between them. The clonotype was recovered from an adult with an advanced solid tumor such as melanoma, head and neck, liver or kidney cancer. Material: CD4+ or CD8+ T cells sorted from blood, obtained in a trial of the OX40 agonist ivuxolimab. The chain recombines TRBV28 with TRBJ1-5; D gene unclear. This CDR3 is CASSPPAGNQPQHF. The CDR3 nucleotides read TGTGCCAGCAGTCCCCCGGCAGGAAATCAGCCCCAGCATTTT. Based on the CDR3 plus reference TRBV28 and TRBJ1-5, the full variable domain is DVKVTQSSRYLVKRTGEKVFLECVQDMDHENMFWYRQDPGLGLRLIYFSYDVKMKEKGDIPEGYSVSREKKERFSLILESASTNQTSMYLCASSPPAGNQPQHFGDGTRLSIL.